The clone carrying this T cell receptor (beta chain) occurred many times. Antigen: not known. These data come from a study of T cell repertoires in cytomegalovirus infection. Study-level background: Shared public TCR beta signatures pointed to both CMV infection and a matching HLA type. Study-wide results and limits: In two of eight donors, the top clonotype was HLA-C-restricted CMV-specific. The cumulative frequency of public TCR beta families identified carriers of CMV plus the relevant HLA.

TCRdb independently ran MiXCR on the reads; one entry per CDR3 protein. The sample has 70,000 to 75,000 distinct CDR3 sequences; more than 3% are singletons. J was trimmed by 4 bases and V by 1 base; bases with no gene match: 25. This CDR3 has 22 amino acids. Germline V gene lookup returns CDR1 SGHVS and CDR2 FQNEAQ. The TCR originated in a human donor in good health (CMV status not recorded). Some clones in this sample may be carry-over from other donors' samples. V usage is TRBV7-8 and J usage is TRBJ2-1; 7 bases line up with TRBD2. Sequencing was performed on PBMCs. The CDR3 bases are TGTGCCAGCAGCTTAGATTTCTCGGGGGATTTGCGGGAGTACCCCTTTTACAATGAGCAGTTCTTC. Encoded protein: CASSLDFSGDLREYPFYNEQFF.